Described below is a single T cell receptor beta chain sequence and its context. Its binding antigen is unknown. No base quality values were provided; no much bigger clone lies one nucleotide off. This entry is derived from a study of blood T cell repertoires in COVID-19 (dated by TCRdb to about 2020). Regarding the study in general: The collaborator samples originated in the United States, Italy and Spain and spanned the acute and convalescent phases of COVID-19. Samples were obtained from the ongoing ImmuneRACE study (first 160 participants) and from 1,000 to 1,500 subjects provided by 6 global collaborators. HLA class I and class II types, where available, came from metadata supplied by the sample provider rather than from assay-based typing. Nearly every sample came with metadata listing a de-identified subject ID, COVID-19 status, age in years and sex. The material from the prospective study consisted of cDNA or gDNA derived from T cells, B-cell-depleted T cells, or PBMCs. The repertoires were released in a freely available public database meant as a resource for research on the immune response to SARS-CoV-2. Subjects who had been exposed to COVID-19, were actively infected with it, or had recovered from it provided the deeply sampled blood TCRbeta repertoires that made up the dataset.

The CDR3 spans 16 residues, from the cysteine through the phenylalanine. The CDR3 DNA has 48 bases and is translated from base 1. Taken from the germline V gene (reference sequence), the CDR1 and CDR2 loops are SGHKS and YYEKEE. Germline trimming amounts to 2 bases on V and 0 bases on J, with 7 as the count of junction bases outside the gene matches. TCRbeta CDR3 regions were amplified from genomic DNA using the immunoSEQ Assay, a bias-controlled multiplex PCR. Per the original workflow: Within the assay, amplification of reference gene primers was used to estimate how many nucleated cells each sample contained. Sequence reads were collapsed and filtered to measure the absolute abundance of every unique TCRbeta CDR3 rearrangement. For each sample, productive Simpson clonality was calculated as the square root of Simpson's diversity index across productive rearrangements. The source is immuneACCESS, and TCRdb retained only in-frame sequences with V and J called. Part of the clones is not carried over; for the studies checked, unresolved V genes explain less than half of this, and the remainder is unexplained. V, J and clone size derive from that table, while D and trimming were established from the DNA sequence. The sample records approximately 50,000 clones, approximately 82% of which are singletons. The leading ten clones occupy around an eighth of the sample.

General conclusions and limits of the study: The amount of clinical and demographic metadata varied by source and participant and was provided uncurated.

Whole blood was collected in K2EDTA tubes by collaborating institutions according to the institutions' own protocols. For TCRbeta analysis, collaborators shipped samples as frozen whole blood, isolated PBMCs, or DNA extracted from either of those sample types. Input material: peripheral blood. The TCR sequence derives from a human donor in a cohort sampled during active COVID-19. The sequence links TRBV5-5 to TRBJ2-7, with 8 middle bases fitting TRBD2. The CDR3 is CASSFRGGYGSYEQYF. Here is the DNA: TGTGCCAGCAGCTTCCGCGGGGGGTACGGCTCCTACGAGCAGTACTTC.